The sequence of this T cell receptor (beta chain) was determined in a study of blood T cell repertoires in COVID-19 (dated by TCRdb to about 2020). The study in broad terms: Collaborator samples came from the United States, Italy and Spain and covered acute and convalescent phases of COVID-19. HLA class I and class II types, where available, came from metadata supplied by the sample provider rather than from assay-based typing. The sample metadata nearly always contained a de-identified subject ID, COVID-19 status, age in years and sex. The samples were drawn from the first 160 participants of the ongoing ImmuneRACE study and from about 1,200 subjects provided by 6 global collaborators. Deeply sampled blood TCRbeta repertoires from subjects exposed to, actively infected with, or recovered from COVID-19 were included in the dataset. The repertoires were released in a freely available public database meant as a resource for research on the immune response to SARS-CoV-2. The material from the prospective study consisted of cDNA or gDNA derived from T cells, B-cell-depleted T cells, or PBMCs.

The immunoSEQ Assay, a bias-controlled multiplex PCR, was used to amplify TCRbeta CDR3 regions from genomic DNA. Under the source paper's analysis protocol: Within the assay, amplification of reference gene primers was used to estimate how many nucleated cells each sample contained. To quantify the absolute abundance of each unique TCRbeta CDR3 rearrangement, sequence reads were collapsed and filtered. For each sample, productive Simpson clonality was calculated as the square root of Simpson's diversity index over productive rearrangements. The table was pulled from immuneACCESS by TCRdb, which kept in-frame rearrangements only. Such tables lose some clones; where checked, under half of the loss comes from unresolved V genes, and the rest has no known cause. V and J calls and clone size are copied from that table; D and trimming were computed from the DNA. In all, the sample holds approximately 150,000 clones, and 83% of those were seen once. The ten largest clones add up to about 2% of the sample.

Paper-wide results and their limitations: The amount of clinical and demographic metadata varied by source and participant and was provided uncurated.

Each collaborating institution followed its own protocols to collect whole blood in K2EDTA tubes. For TCRbeta analysis, collaborators shipped samples as frozen whole blood, isolated PBMCs, or DNA extracted from either of those sample types. Turning to this clone: This clone's antigen is unknown. Per-nucleotide qualities are absent, and no much larger clonotype sits a single base away.

V is pared back by 0 bases and J by 5 bases, with 11 bases lying between the germline termini. From cysteine to phenylalanine, the CDR3 is 15 amino acids long. CDR3 DNA is the only sequence kept; it has 45 bases, read in frame from the first base. The germline V gene provides CDR1 LGHNA and CDR2 YNFKEQ. This sequence uses TRBV4-2 and TRBJ1-5; matching of 5 bases hints at TRBD1 as the D gene. Sequences were obtained from peripheral blood. The origin of this receptor is a woman aged 80 or over with acute or convalescent COVID-19. CDR3 protein: CASSQDGEGYQPQHF. At the DNA level, the sequence is TGTGCCAGCAGCCAAGATGGGGAGGGGTATCAGCCCCAGCATTTT.